This T cell receptor beta chain was sequenced during a study of T cell responses to AZD1222 COVID-19 vaccine. For this clone: Its antigen is not known.

The data were produced by immunoSEQ multiplex PCR, yet TCRdb's version contains in-frame clones alone and is incomplete. The sample carries 180,000 or so clones, just over 90% recorded once. Study outcomes and limitations: Repertoire sampling happened only post peak T cell response.

The CDR3 runs 13 residues. Looked up from germline, CDR1 is LGHDT and CDR2 is YNNKEL (reference sequence). Trimming shortened V by 2 bases and J by 8 bases, and 12 bases separated the two germline ends. The receptor comes from an adult who received the AZD1222 COVID-19 vaccine. This rearrangement joins TRBV3-1 (or the pseudogene TRBV3-2) to TRBJ1-1; D gene uncertain. The source was peripheral blood, collected 28 days after the second AZD1222 dose. CDR3 nucleotides: TGTGCCAGCAGCCAACGGGGAGATGGGGAAGCTTTCTTT. It codes for CASSQRGDGEAFF.